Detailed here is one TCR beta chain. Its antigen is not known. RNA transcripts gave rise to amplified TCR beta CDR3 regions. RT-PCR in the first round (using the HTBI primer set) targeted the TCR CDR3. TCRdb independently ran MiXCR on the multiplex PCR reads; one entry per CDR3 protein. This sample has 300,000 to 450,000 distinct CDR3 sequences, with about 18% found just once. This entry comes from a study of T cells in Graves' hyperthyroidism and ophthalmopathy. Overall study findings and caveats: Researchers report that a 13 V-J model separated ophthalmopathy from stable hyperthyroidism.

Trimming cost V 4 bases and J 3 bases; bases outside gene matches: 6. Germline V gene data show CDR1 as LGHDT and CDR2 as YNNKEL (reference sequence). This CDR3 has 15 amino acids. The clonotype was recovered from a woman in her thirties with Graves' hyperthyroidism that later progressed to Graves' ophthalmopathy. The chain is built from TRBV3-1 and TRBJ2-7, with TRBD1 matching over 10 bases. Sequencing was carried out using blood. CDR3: CASSPGQGSNYEQYF. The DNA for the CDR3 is TGTGCCAGCAGCCCGGGACAGGGGTCTAACTACGAGCAGTACTTC.